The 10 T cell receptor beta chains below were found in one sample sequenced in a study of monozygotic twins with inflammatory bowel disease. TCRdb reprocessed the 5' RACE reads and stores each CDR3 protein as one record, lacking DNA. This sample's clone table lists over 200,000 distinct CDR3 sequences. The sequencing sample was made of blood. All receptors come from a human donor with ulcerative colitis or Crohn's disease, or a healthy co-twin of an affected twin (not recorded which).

This chain's CDR3 is CASRYGQGVYNEQFF. The chain carries TRBV5-1 and TRBJ2-1; as DNA is missing, the TRBD1 call by TCRdb cannot be tested. This CDR3 spans 15 amino acids. The germline V gene has CDR1 SGHRS and CDR2 YFSETQ.

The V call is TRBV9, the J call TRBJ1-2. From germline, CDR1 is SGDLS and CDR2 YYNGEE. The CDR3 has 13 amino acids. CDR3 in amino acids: CASSQAMGYGYTF.

The CDR3 spells CASSRTYNTGELFF. The J gene is TRBJ2-2, the V gene TRBV5-1; the D call from TCRdb, TRBD1, cannot be confirmed without DNA. The CDR3 is 14 amino acids. The germline V gene has CDR1 SGHRS and CDR2 YFSETQ.

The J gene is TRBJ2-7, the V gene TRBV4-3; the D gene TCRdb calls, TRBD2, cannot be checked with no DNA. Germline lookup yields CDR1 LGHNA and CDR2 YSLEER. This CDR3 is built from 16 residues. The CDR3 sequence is CASSHATSGQSYEQYF.

The chain's CDR3 is CASRPGIELNTEAFF. J is TRBJ1-1 and V is TRBV12-3 or TRBV12-4. This CDR3 comprises 15 residues.

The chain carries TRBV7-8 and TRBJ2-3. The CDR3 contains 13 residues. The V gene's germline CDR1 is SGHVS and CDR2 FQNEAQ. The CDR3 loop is CASSLGEVDTQYF. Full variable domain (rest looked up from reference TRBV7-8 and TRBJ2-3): GAGVSQSPRYKVAKRGQDVALRCDPISGHVSLFWYQQALGQGPEFLTYFQNEAQLDKSGLPSDRFFAERPEGSVSTLKIQRTQQEDSAVYLCASSLGEVDTQYFGPGTRLTVL.

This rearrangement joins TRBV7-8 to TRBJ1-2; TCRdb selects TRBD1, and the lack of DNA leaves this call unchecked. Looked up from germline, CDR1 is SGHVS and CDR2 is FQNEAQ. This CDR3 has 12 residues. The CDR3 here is CASSQDREGYTF.

The CDR3 reads CSVVGPLQETQYF. V gene TRBV29-1 combines with J gene TRBJ2-5; TCRdb picks TRBD1, but there is no DNA to check that call. The CDR3 is 13 amino acids. In germline, CDR1 is SQVTM, CDR2 ANQGSEA.

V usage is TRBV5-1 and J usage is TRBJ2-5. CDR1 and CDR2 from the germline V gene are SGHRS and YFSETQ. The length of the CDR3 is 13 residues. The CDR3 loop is CASSFQYQETQYF.

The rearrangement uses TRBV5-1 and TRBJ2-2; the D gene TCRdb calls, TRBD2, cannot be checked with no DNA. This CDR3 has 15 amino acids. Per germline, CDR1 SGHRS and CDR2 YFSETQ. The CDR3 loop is CASSPWGLDTGELFF. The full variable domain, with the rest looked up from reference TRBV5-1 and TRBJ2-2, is KAGVTQTPRYLIKTRGQQVTLSCSPISGHRSVSWYQQTPGQGLQFLFEYFSETQRNKGNFPGRFSGRQFSNSRSEMNVSTLELGDSALYLCASSPWGLDTGELFFGEGSRLTVL.